The source of this T cell receptor beta chain is a study of T cells in Graves' hyperthyroidism and ophthalmopathy. Study information: Prior to any treatment, at the point of initial diagnosis, peripheral blood was collected.

The sample holds many counts of this clonotype. Its antigen is unidentified. Study-level findings and limits: Prediction of ophthalmopathy progression came a median approximately 6.6 months pre-onset.

RNA transcripts served as the template for amplifying TCR beta CDR3 regions. When the TCR CDR3 underwent first-round RT-PCR, the HTBI primer set was used. MiXCR, applied by TCRdb to the multiplex PCR reads, yields one record per CDR3 protein. Here the sample spans 350,000 to 400,000 distinct CDR3 sequences, about a fifth being singletons. Not enrolled were patients with uncontrolled infection, other autoimmune disease, pregnancy or lactation. Sample: blood. The source is a woman between 18 and 30 years old with Graves' hyperthyroidism.

CDR3: CASSSYGGTRQGYTF. CDR3 nucleotide sequence: TGTGCCAGCAGCAGCTACGGAGGGACACGGCAAGGCTACACCTTC. The genes are TRBV12-3 or TRBV12-4 and TRBJ1-2; maybe TRBD1 (6 bases). This CDR3 comprises 15 residues. V was clipped by 6 bases and J by 8 bases, with 22 bases between them.